Below, 29 T cell receptor beta chains from the same sample are listed, as sequenced in a study of control samples from healthy donors and cancer patients. The repertoire was sequenced with immunoSEQ multiplex PCR; TCRdb's copy has only in-frame clones and lacks some. The sample holds 250,000 to 300,000 clones, over 75% seen once. The sequencing input was PBMCs. The receptors come from a woman aged 60-70 years with lung cancer.

This clone has more than one count but fewer than ten. The V gene is TRBV6-5, the J gene TRBJ2-7; D ambiguous. Germline assignment: CDR1 MNHEY and CDR2 SVGAGI. V dropped 2 bases and J dropped 6 bases, with 14 bases sitting between them. CDR3 size: 14 residues. CDR3 bases: TGTGCCAGCAGTTACCCCGGGTTGACGGGCGAGCAGTACTTC. This codes for CASSYPGLTGEQYF.

The chain recombines TRBV7-9 with TRBJ2-7; a possible D gene is TRBD1 (6 bases). V was shortened by 5 bases and J by 6 bases, with 11 bases between the two germline ends. CDR1 is SEHNR and CDR2 is FQNEAQ in the germline V gene (reference sequence). This CDR3 comprises 12 residues. CDR3 loop: CASSRTGIEQYF. CDR3 coding DNA: TGTGCCAGCAGCCGAACAGGGATCGAGCAGTACTTC.

This clone appeared a single time. This chain connects TRBV3-1 (or the pseudogene TRBV3-2) to TRBJ2-1, with D tentatively TRBD2 (5 bases). The CDR3 is 12 residues long. Germline V gives CDR1 LGHDT, CDR2 YNNKEL (reference sequence). V was pared by 3 bases and J by 11 bases, with 11 bases between. The CDR3 loop reads CASSHLGDQQFF. The CDR3 nucleotides are TGTGCCAGCAGCCACTTGGGAGACCAGCAGTTCTTC.

The chain carries TRBV19 and TRBJ2-3, with 11 bases lining up with TRBD1. Trimming removed 7 bases from V and 3 bases from J; junction bases left unmatched: 9. Germline V gene lookup returns CDR1 LNHDA and CDR2 SQIVND (reference sequence). CDR3 length: 16 amino acids. The CDR3 DNA reads as TGTGCCAGTACCCCGCTCGGACAGGGGGCTACAGATACGCAGTATTTT. Protein sequence: CASTPLGQGATDTQYF. Full variable domain (remainder filled in from reference TRBV19 and TRBJ2-3): DGGITQSPKYLFRKEGQNVTLSCEQNLNHDAMYWYRQDPGQGLRLIYYSQIVNDFQKGDIAEGYSVSREKKESFPLTVTSAQKNPTAFYLCASTPLGQGATDTQYFGPGTRLTVL.

V usage is TRBV7-3 and J usage is TRBJ2-1, with 13 bases identical to TRBD2. V gave up 2 bases and J gave up 8 bases; unmatched junction bases: 12. The CDR3 totals 18 residues. Germline-derived CDR1 and CDR2 are SGHTA and FQGTGA. The CDR3 DNA reads as TGTGCCAGCAGCTTAGCTAAGACTAGCGGGAGGAGATGGGATGAGCAGTTCTTC. Protein product: CASSLAKTSGRRWDEQFF.

This sequence joins TRBV24-1 and TRBJ2-3; possibly TRBD1 for D (7 bases). Germline-derived CDR1 and CDR2 are KGHDR and SFDVKD. The CDR3 is 14 residues long. Trimming cost V 9 bases and J 2 bases, with 14 bases left between them. The DNA of the CDR3 is TGTGCCACCCGGACTACAGGGGACACAGATACGCAGTATTTT. Translating it yields CATRTTGDTDTQYF.

V is TRBV7-2 and J is TRBJ2-7; 9 bases are shared with TRBD1. J gave up 7 bases and V 3 bases, and 7 bases lay outside the gene matches. This CDR3 is 14 amino acids long. CDR1 is SGHTA, CDR2 FQGNSA, per germline. The chain's CDR3 is CASSFVTGGSEQYF. CDR3 in DNA: TGTGCCAGCAGCTTTGTGACAGGGGGATCTGAGCAGTACTTC.

The rearrangement links TRBV5-4 to TRBJ1-2, with 8 bases fitting TRBD1. Germline-derived CDR1 and CDR2 are SGHNT and YYREEE (reference sequence). Unmatched junction bases numbered 3, after V lost 3 bases and J lost 8 bases. This CDR3 comprises 12 residues. The CDR3 nucleotides are TGTGCCAGCAGCTCGACAGGGGAAGGCTACACCTTC. Encoded protein: CASSSTGEGYTF.

The rearrangement links TRBV5-1 to TRBJ2-1, with D perhaps TRBD2 (5 bases). Germline V gene lookup returns CDR1 SGHRS and CDR2 YFSETQ. The CDR3 length is 16 residues. The V and J ends lost 0 bases and 7 bases respectively, with 17 bases between them. The CDR3 loop is CASSLGSGLALNEQFF. DNA for the CDR3: TGCGCCAGCAGCTTGGGGTCGGGGTTGGCGTTGAATGAGCAGTTCTTC.

This clone was detected a few times. CDR3 bases: TGTGCCAGCACCCCCCGACAGGGGAATTCACCCCTCCACTTT. Amino acid sequence: CASTPRQGNSPLHF. The V and J genes are TRBV6-5 and TRBJ1-6, with TRBD1 matching 8 bases. The V and J ends lost 7 bases and 7 bases, in that order; junction bases with no gene match: 6. CDR3 length equals 14 residues. Germline lookup yields CDR1 MNHEY and CDR2 SVGAGI.

J is TRBJ1-5 and V is TRBV6-5; D gene uncertain. This CDR3 comprises 14 residues. The ends were cut back, 11 bases at V and 0 bases at J, with 14 bases in the middle. CDR1 and CDR2 (germline): MNHEY, SVGAGI. CDR3 nucleotides: TGTGCCTCCTCCCTCTACAATAGCAATCAGCCCCAGCATTTT. Its translation is CASSLYNSNQPQHF.

A note on this clone: The junction and the germline gene differ at one end; a read error may be behind it. This rearrangement joins TRBV7-7 to TRBJ2-1, with D hard to call. Germline V lookup: CDR1 SSHAT, CDR2 FNYEAQ (reference sequence). This CDR3 spans 13 amino acids. The CDR3 sequence: CASSFSGYNEQFF. The DNA of the CDR3 is TGTGCTAGCAGCTTCTCGGGTTACAATGAGCAGTTCTTC.

This chain joins TRBV28 and TRBJ1-5, with TRBD1 matching 7 bases. The length of the CDR3 is 16 residues. The V and J ends lost 4 bases and 7 bases, in that order; junction bases with no gene match: 13. CDR1 and CDR2 (germline): MDHEN, SYDVKM. The CDR3 nucleotides are TGTGCCAGCAGTTCCCTGGGACGACAGGGAGGACAGCCCCAGCATTTT. Protein sequence: CASSSLGRQGGQPQHF.

The chain links TRBV3-1 (or the pseudogene TRBV3-2) to TRBJ2-1; D unresolved. The length of the CDR3 is 13 residues. V was pared by 4 bases and J by 3 bases, with 7 bases between. In germline, CDR1 is LGHDT, CDR2 YNNKEL (reference sequence). The CDR3 DNA is TGTGCCAGCAGCCCGGACCTCTACAATGAGCAGTTCTTC. The encoded protein is CASSPDLYNEQFF.

V usage is TRBV7-3 and J usage is TRBJ2-3; 9 positions agree with TRBD2. V was clipped by 1 base and J by 4 bases; unmatched bases: 6. Germline V CDR1 and CDR2: SGHTA, FQGTGA. The CDR3 length is 16 residues. Here the CDR3 DNA reads TGTGCCAGCAGCTTAATGGCGGGAGGGGTATCAGATACGCAGTATTTT. Translation gives CASSLMAGGVSDTQYF. Based on the CDR3 plus reference TRBV7-3 and TRBJ2-3, the full variable domain is GAGVSQTPSNKVTEKGKYVELRCDPISGHTALYWYRQSLGQGPEFLIYFQGTGAADDSGLPNDRFFAVRPEGSVSTLKIQRTERGDSAVYLCASSLMAGGVSDTQYFGPGTRLTVL.

V is TRBV24-1 and J is TRBJ2-1; 14 bases agree with TRBD2. The CDR3 length is 19 residues. The ends lost 3 bases at V and 0 bases at J; junction bases unmatched: 6. CDR1 is KGHDR and CDR2 is SFDVKD in the germline V gene. DNA of the CDR3: TGTGCCACCAGTGATGGAACCGGGACTAGCGGGAGCTCCTACAATGAGCAGTTCTTC. Translation: CATSDGTGTSGSSYNEQFF.

V usage is TRBV5-4 and J usage is TRBJ1-1; D remains unclear. Germline loops: CDR1 SGHNT, CDR2 YYREEE (reference sequence). V was clipped by 6 bases and J by 4 bases, with 16 bases between them. This CDR3 contains 14 residues. As DNA, the CDR3 is TGTGCCAGCAACTCTGGGAGGGAGCGCACTGAAGCTTTCTTT. The encoded protein is CASNSGRERTEAFF.

The rearrangement uses TRBV7-6 and TRBJ2-7; D perhaps matches TRBD1 (5 bases). Trimming left V 1 base short and J 2 bases short, with 15 bases between. Germline V gene lookup returns CDR1 SGHVS and CDR2 FNYEAQ. The CDR3 is made up of 16 amino acids. DNA of the CDR3: TGTGCCAGCAGCTTAGAAGGGCAGGGCAATACCTACGAGCAGTACTTC. Protein: CASSLEGQGNTYEQYF.

The rearrangement joins TRBV7-9 to TRBJ2-5; D remains unclear. Trimming pared 1 base from V and 5 bases from J, leaving 8 bases between. CDR3 length: 13 residues. CDR1 and CDR2 from the germline V gene are SEHNR and FQNEAQ (reference sequence). The CDR3 is CASSLGARETQYF. Written as DNA, the CDR3 is TGTGCCAGCAGCTTAGGTGCAAGGGAGACCCAGTACTTC. The variable domain in full, with the rest retrieved from reference TRBV7-9 and TRBJ2-5, is DTGVSQNPRHKITKRGQNVTFRCDPISEHNRLYWYRQTLGQGPEFLTYFQNEAQLEKSRLLSDRFSAERPKGSFSTLEIQRTEQGDSAMYLCASSLGARETQYFGPGTRLLVL.

The V call is TRBV5-4, the J call TRBJ2-1; the match to TRBD1 covers 8 bases. V lost 8 bases and J lost 9; bases outside the gene matches: 13. The CDR3 is 14 residues long. Germline V CDR1 and CDR2: SGHNT, YYREEE (reference sequence). CDR3 protein: CASNQKTGAGEQFF. Here the CDR3 DNA reads TGTGCCAGTAATCAAAAGACAGGGGCGGGTGAGCAGTTCTTC. The full variable domain, completed using reference TRBV5-4 and TRBJ2-1, is ETGVTQSPTHLIKTRGQQVTLRCSSQSGHNTVSWYQQALGQGPQFIFQYYREEENGRGNFPPRFSGLQFPNYSSELNVNALELDDSALYLCASNQKTGAGEQFFGPGTRLTVL.

The chain employs TRBV9 and TRBJ2-7; 10 positions match TRBD2. This CDR3 spans 16 amino acids. Trimming removed 3 bases from V and 3 bases from J; junction bases left unmatched: 9. Germline values: CDR1 SGDLS, CDR2 YYNGEE. The DNA for the CDR3 is TGTGCCAGCAGCGCCCCAGCGGGAGGGCCCGGCTACGAGCAGTACTTC. This sequence encodes CASSAPAGGPGYEQYF.

V gene TRBV7-9 combines with J gene TRBJ2-5; no definite D call. CDR3 length: 11 amino acids. Germline V CDR1 and CDR2: SEHNR, FQNEAQ (reference sequence). Trimming removed 2 bases at V and 5 bases at J, with 3 bases between. The CDR3 sequence is CASSLFETQYF. The CDR3 nucleotides are TGTGCCAGCAGCTTATTCGAGACCCAGTACTTC.

CDR3 amino acids: CASSKGYPNYGYTF. The DNA of the CDR3 is TGTGCCAGCAGCAAGGGCTACCCTAACTATGGCTACACCTTC. This chain links TRBV5-4 with TRBJ1-2; D uncertain. Trimming removed 4 bases at V and 0 bases at J, with 10 bases between. The CDR3 runs to 14 residues. Per germline, CDR1 SGHNT and CDR2 YYREEE (reference sequence).

The CDR3 reads CASSPKGTSGDEQYF. The CDR3 region has the DNA TGTGCCAGCAGCCCCAAGGGGACTAGCGGGGACGAGCAGTACTTC. The rearrangement uses TRBV3-1 (or the pseudogene TRBV3-2) and TRBJ2-7, with 13 nucleotides matching TRBD2. The germline gives CDR1 LGHDT, CDR2 YNNKEL (reference sequence). V dropped 4 bases and J dropped 5; count of bases not matched to a gene: 5. This CDR3 is built from 15 residues.

This chain links TRBV27 with TRBJ2-3; possibly TRBD1 for D (5 bases). Germline V gene sequence: CDR1 MNHEY, CDR2 SMNVEV (reference sequence). The CDR3 is made up of 14 amino acids. V dropped 1 base and J dropped 2 bases, with 7 bases sitting between them. The CDR3 spells CASSLWGSTDTQYF. The CDR3 DNA reads TGTGCCAGCAGTTTATGGGGCTCCACAGATACGCAGTATTTT.

The chain uses TRBV6-6 and TRBJ2-7; TRBD2 is a possible D gene (5 bases). The CDR3 extends over 11 amino acids. CDR1 is MNHNY and CDR2 is SVGAGI in the germline V gene (reference sequence). V shed 5 bases and J shed 7 bases, with 9 bases lying between them. The DNA of the CDR3 is TGTGCCAGCAGTCCCTCGGGGGAGCAGTACTTC. Translating it yields CASSPSGEQYF.

V and J are TRBV7-3 and TRBJ2-2; D is ambiguous. The ends were cut back, 5 bases at V and 8 bases at J, with 9 bases in the middle. Germline CDR1 SGHTA, CDR2 FQGTGA. CDR3 length: 12 residues. DNA for the CDR3: TGTGCCAGCAGCCAGGCCAAAGGGGAGCTGTTTTTT. This gives the protein CASSQAKGELFF. Based on the CDR3 plus reference TRBV7-3 and TRBJ2-2, the full variable domain is GAGVSQTPSNKVTEKGKYVELRCDPISGHTALYWYRQSLGQGPEFLIYFQGTGAADDSGLPNDRFFAVRPEGSVSTLKIQRTERGDSAVYLCASSQAKGELFFGEGSRLTVL.

The gene calls are TRBV30 and TRBJ2-1; 11 nucleotides align to TRBD2. The length of the CDR3 is 16 residues. The ends lost 5 bases at V and 3 bases at J; junction bases unmatched: 9. CDR1 is GTSNPN and CDR2 is SVGIG in the germline V gene (reference sequence). The CDR3 loop reads CAWDYGTSGGYNEQFF. CDR3 sequence (DNA): TGTGCCTGGGATTATGGGACTAGCGGAGGCTACAATGAGCAGTTCTTC.

The J gene is TRBJ1-1, the V gene TRBV2, with D unresolved. From germline, CDR1 is SNHLY and CDR2 FYNNEI. V was pared by 8 bases and J by 0 bases, with 7 bases between. This CDR3 is built from 12 residues. The CDR3 protein is CASGLLNTEAFF. CDR3 DNA: TGTGCCAGCGGACTATTGAACACTGAAGCTTTCTTT.